Each of the 5 T cell receptor beta chains below was sequenced from the same sample in a study of blood T cells in healthy people across ages. Through a sample-barcoded 5' primer and a J-beta primer mix, a second PCR was run for about 7 to 12 cycles. TCRdb re-derived calls from the 5' RACE reads in MiXCR, one entry per CDR3 protein. The repertoire holds around 1,900,000 distinct CDR3 sequences, approximately 39% seen once, with roughly 23% in the top ten. The sample taken for sequencing was blood. These receptors were obtained from a human donor in good health.

This sequence joins TRBV29-1 and TRBJ2-1; TRBD2 matches at 14 bases. Germline V CDR1 and CDR2: SQVTM, ANQGSEA. The CDR3 has 14 amino acids. V gave up 2 bases and J gave up 8 bases; unmatched junction bases: 2. For the CDR3, the DNA is TGCAGCGTTGAAAGACTAGCGGGGGGGGATGAGCAGTTCTTC. It yields the protein CSVERLAGGDEQFF.

This clonotype was counted a few times. This chain uses TRBV15 with TRBJ1-2; possible D gene TRBD1, 6 bases. This CDR3 is built from 15 residues. The V end lost 1 base, the J end lost 0 bases, and 9 bases lay between the germline ends. CDR1 is LNHNV, CDR2 YYDKDF, per germline (reference sequence). The CDR3 spells CATSRGGTTNYGYTF. The CDR3 DNA reads as TGTGCCACCAGCAGAGGGGGGACAACTAACTATGGCTACACCTTC.

The sample holds a few counts of this clonotype. The rearrangement uses TRBV3-1 and TRBJ1-2, with D unresolved. V shed 0 bases and J shed 4 bases, with 12 bases lying between them. Germline V gene data show CDR1 as LGHDT and CDR2 as YNNKEL (reference sequence). The CDR3 has 15 amino acids. CDR3 sequence reads: CASSQDLNMVYGYTF. The CDR3 nucleotides read TGTGCCAGCAGCCAAGATTTGAACATGGTCTATGGCTACACCTTC.

This chain links TRBV20-1 with TRBJ1-1; weak D call: TRBD1 (5 bases). V was shortened by 0 bases and J by 5 bases, with 28 bases between the two germline ends. This CDR3 is 19 amino acids long. Germline V gene data show CDR1 as DFQATT and CDR2 as SNEGSKA (reference sequence). The CDR3 DNA is TGCAGTGCTAGAGAGGGCCAGGGTAGAGTAGGTTTACGATCGACTGAAGCTTTCTTT. Translation: CSAREGQGRVGLRSTEAFF.

CDR3 protein: CASSSLGGGAPDTQYF. As DNA, the CDR3 is TGTGCCAGCAGCTCCCTCGGCGGGGGGGCACCAGATACGCAGTATTTT. This chain links TRBV7-6 with TRBJ2-3; 9 nucleotides match TRBD2. The germline V gene has CDR1 SGHVS and CDR2 FNYEAQ. V lost 4 bases to trimming and J lost 4 bases; unmatched junction nucleotides: 9. The CDR3 length is 16 residues. The complete variable domain, with remaining parts taken from reference TRBV7-6 and TRBJ2-3, reads GAGVSQSPRYKVTKRGQDVALRCDPISGHVSLYWYRQALGQGPEFLTYFNYEAQQDKSGLPNDRFSAERPEGSISTLTIQRTEQRDSAMYRCASSSLGGGAPDTQYFGPGTRLTVL.